The 18 T cell receptor beta chains below come from one sample, sequenced in a study of cytomegalovirus exposure and HLA in healthy donors. With 60 Vbeta and 13 Jbeta primers, the PCR was carried out. Sequencing used immunoSEQ multiplex PCR; TCRdb keeps in-frame clones, though not all of them. In the table there are 110,000 to 150,000 clones, roughly 70% of which are singletons. The sample consisted of PBMCs. The source of these receptors is a young man in good health and CMV-seronegative.

This clone was seen a single time. The chain is built from TRBV6-5 and TRBJ1-2; TRBD1 is a possible D gene (5 bases). The CDR3 sequence is 13 residues long. The V gene lost 10 bases and the J gene lost 8 bases, with 20 bases spanning the gap. Germline V CDR1 and CDR2: MNHEY, SVGAGI. The CDR3 DNA sequence: TGTGCCAACCGCGGGGCTGCCTCTCGGGGCTACACCTTC. Translating it yields CANRGAASRGYTF.

V usage is TRBV11-2 and J usage is TRBJ1-2; 8 nucleotides agree with TRBD1. Germline CDR1 reads SGHAT; CDR2 reads FQNNGV. With V trimmed by 4 bases and J by 0 bases, 4 bases remained unmatched. The CDR3 is 15 amino acids. In nucleotides, the CDR3 is TGTGCCAGCAGCTCCAACAGGGGGACTAACTATGGCTACACCTTC. Its translation is CASSSNRGTNYGYTF.

The chain is built from TRBV6-1 and TRBJ2-1; 13 bases match TRBD2. The V and J ends lost 3 bases and 7 bases, in that order; junction bases with no gene match: 15. Germline V gene lookup returns CDR1 MNHNS and CDR2 SASEGT. The CDR3 totals 19 residues. As DNA, the CDR3 is TGTGCCAGCAGTGACCCTGAGTCGACTAGCGGGGGGTTGGGTAATGAGCAGTTCTTC. It yields the protein CASSDPESTSGGLGNEQFF.

V usage is TRBV5-1 and J usage is TRBJ2-1, with 10 bases lining up with TRBD2. The germline V gene encodes CDR1 SGHRS and CDR2 YFSETQ. V lost 8 bases and J lost 2; bases outside the gene matches: 4. The CDR3 loop spans 14 amino acids. In DNA form, the CDR3 reads TGCGCCAGTCAGCTAGCGGGAGCCTACAATGAGCAGTTCTTC. The encoded protein is CASQLAGAYNEQFF.

The V and J genes are TRBV6-6 and TRBJ2-3; TRBD1 is a possible D gene (6 bases). The CDR3 is made up of 14 amino acids. V was clipped by 7 bases and J by 6 bases, with 17 bases between them. CDR1 is MNHNY, CDR2 SVGAGI, per germline (reference sequence). CDR3 sequence (DNA): TGTGCCAGCACCATGGGGGCTAGTACGGATACGCAGTATTTT. Translated: CASTMGASTDTQYF.

The chain joins TRBV19 to TRBJ2-3, with no clear D. The V gene lost 4 bases and the J gene lost 0 bases, with 8 bases spanning the gap. Germline CDR1 is LNHDA and CDR2 is SQIVND (reference sequence). This CDR3 region has 14 residues. This CDR3 reads CASSTAQSTDTQYF. The CDR3 nucleotides are TGTGCCAGTAGTACCGCACAGAGCACAGATACGCAGTATTTT.

The rearrangement uses TRBV7-9 and TRBJ1-1; possibly TRBD1 for D (5 bases). CDR3 length equals 13 residues. Per germline, CDR1 SEHNR and CDR2 FQNEAQ (reference sequence). V was clipped by 4 bases and J by 1 base, with 7 bases between them. The DNA for the CDR3 is TGTGCCAGCAGCTACGGACAGAACACTGAAGCTTTCTTT. Its translation: CASSYGQNTEAFF.

The chain's CDR3 is CARRPGQITDTQYF. Here the CDR3 DNA reads TGCGCCAGAAGACCGGGACAAATAACAGATACGCAGTATTTT. The chain has TRBV5-1 and TRBJ2-3, with a tentative D call TRBD1 (6 bases). Germline-derived CDR1 and CDR2 are SGHRS and YFSETQ. The germline V and J ends were trimmed by 8 bases and 3 bases, with 16 bases remaining between them. There are 14 residues in the CDR3.

This chain joins TRBV27 and TRBJ2-1; the D gene is possibly TRBD2 (6 bases). The V and J ends lost 3 bases and 6 bases respectively, with 9 bases between them. The CDR3 loop spans 13 amino acids. The germline V gene encodes CDR1 MNHEY and CDR2 SMNVEV (reference sequence). CDR3 region: CASSLAGFNEQFF. In nucleotides, the CDR3 is TGTGCCAGCAGTTTGGCGGGATTCAATGAGCAGTTCTTC.

The rearrangement links TRBV2 to TRBJ1-6, with 9 bases fitting TRBD1. Trimming at V came to 6 bases and at J to 8 bases, leaving 5 bases not matched to a gene. CDR1 and CDR2 (germline): SNHLY, FYNNEI. This CDR3 comprises 14 residues. CDR3 sequence: CASRSGTGHSPLHF. In nucleotides, the CDR3 is TGTGCCAGCAGATCAGGGACAGGGCATTCACCCCTCCACTTT.

This chain joins TRBV11-3 and TRBJ2-1, with 8 bases that match TRBD1. Per the germline V gene, CDR1 is SGHNT and CDR2 is YENEEA. With V trimmed by 5 bases and J by 7 bases, 7 bases remained unmatched. The CDR3 runs 14 residues. Here the CDR3 DNA reads TGTGCCAGCAGCCCAGGGGGCTCTGTGAATGAGCAGTTCTTC. This encodes CASSPGGSVNEQFF.

V is TRBV12-1 and J is TRBJ1-3; the table's D call of TRBD1 was not tested on the DNA. TRBV12-1 is annotated as a pseudogene. The CDR3 length is 16 residues. The CDR3 bases are TGTGCCAGCAGCTCCCGACAGGGGGCGTCTGGAAACACCATATATTTT. Translation gives CASSSRQGASGNTIYF.

V usage is TRBV18 and J usage is TRBJ2-1; 9 nucleotides agree with TRBD2. With V trimmed by 6 bases and J by 8 bases, 14 bases remained unmatched. The CDR3 extends over 16 amino acids. Germline V gives CDR1 KGHSH, CDR2 LQKENI. The DNA of the CDR3 is TGTGCCAGCTCCCCGGGGACTAGCACATCCTGGGATGAGCAGTTCTTC. It translates to CASSPGTSTSWDEQFF.

The chain combines TRBV19 with TRBJ1-4; TRBD1 aligns across 7 bases. Germline V gene data show CDR1 as LNHDA and CDR2 as SQIVND (reference sequence). The CDR3 spans 16 residues. Trimming at V came to 4 bases and at J to 5 bases, leaving 10 bases not matched to a gene. The CDR3 sequence is CASSRYPTGENEKLFF. CDR3 in DNA: TGTGCCAGTAGTAGGTACCCAACAGGGGAAAATGAAAAACTGTTTTTT.

The chain links TRBV6-6 to TRBJ2-7; perhaps TRBD1 as D (5 bases). V was clipped by 2 bases and J by 3 bases, with 14 bases between them. Germline CDR1 and CDR2: MNHNY and SVGAGI (reference sequence). This CDR3 comprises 15 residues. The DNA for the CDR3 is TGTGCCAGCAGTTACATCCGAGCTGGACACTACGAGCAGTACTTC. Its translation is CASSYIRAGHYEQYF.

The chain combines TRBV27 with TRBJ2-1; perhaps TRBD2 as D (5 bases). Germline assignment: CDR1 MNHEY and CDR2 SMNVEV (reference sequence). The CDR3 consists of 14 residues. Trimming took 2 bases from V and 6 from J, leaving 11 bases between them. The CDR3 loop is CASSLGFRGNEQFF. CDR3 coding DNA: TGTGCCAGCAGTTTAGGTTTTCGGGGCAATGAGCAGTTCTTC.

The chain has TRBV9 and TRBJ1-2; TRBD1 aligns across 7 bases. After removal of 0 bases from V and 8 bases from J, the junction contained 7 bases not matched to a gene. This CDR3 has 14 residues. Per germline, CDR1 SGDLS and CDR2 YYNGEE. The CDR3 DNA sequence: TGTGCCAGCAGCGTAGTCCATACAGGGGACGGCTACACCTTC. The encoded protein is CASSVVHTGDGYTF. Variable domain in full (rest from reference TRBV9 and TRBJ1-2): DSGVTQTPKHLITATGQRVTLRCSPRSGDLSVYWYQQSLDQGLQFLIQYYNGEERAKGNILERFSAQQFPDLHSELNLSSLELGDSALYFCASSVVHTGDGYTFGSGTRLTVV.

V is TRBV5-1 and J is TRBJ1-1, with 7 bases identical to TRBD1. The V and J ends lost 6 bases and 5 bases, in that order; junction bases with no gene match: 7. This CDR3 is 13 amino acids long. The germline CDR1 and CDR2 sequences are SGHRS and YFSETQ. The CDR3 loop reads CASNDPGGTEAFF. CDR3 sequence (DNA): TGCGCCAGCAACGACCCAGGGGGAACTGAAGCTTTCTTT.